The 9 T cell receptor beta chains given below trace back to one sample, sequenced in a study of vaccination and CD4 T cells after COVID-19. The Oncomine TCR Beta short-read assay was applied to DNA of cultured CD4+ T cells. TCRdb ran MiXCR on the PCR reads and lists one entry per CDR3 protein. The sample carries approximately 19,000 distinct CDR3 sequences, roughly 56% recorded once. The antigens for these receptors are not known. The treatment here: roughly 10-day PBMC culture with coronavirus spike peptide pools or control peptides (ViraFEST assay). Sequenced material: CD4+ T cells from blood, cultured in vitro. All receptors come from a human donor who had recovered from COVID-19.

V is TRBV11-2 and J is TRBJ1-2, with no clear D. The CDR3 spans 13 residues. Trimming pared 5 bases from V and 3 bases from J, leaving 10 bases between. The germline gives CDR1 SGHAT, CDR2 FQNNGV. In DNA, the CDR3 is TGTGCCAGCAGCCCTAGTGGGGACTATGGCTACACCTTC. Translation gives CASSPSGDYGYTF.

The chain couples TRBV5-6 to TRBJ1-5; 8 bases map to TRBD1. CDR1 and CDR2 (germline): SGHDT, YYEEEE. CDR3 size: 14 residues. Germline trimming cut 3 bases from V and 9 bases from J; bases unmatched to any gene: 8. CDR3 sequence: CASSSRTGKGPQHF. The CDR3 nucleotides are TGTGCCAGCAGCTCGCGGACAGGGAAGGGGCCCCAGCATTTT. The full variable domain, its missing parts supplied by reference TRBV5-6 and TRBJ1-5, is DAGVTQSPTHLIKTRGQQVTLRCSPKSGHDTVSWYQQALGQGPQFIFQYYEEEERQRGNFPDRFSGHQFPNYSSELNVNALLLGDSALYLCASSSRTGKGPQHFGDGTRLSIL.

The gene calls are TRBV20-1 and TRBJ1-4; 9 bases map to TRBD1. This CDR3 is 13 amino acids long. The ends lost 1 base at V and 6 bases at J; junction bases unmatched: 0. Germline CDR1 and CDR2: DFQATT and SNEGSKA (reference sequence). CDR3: CSARGDRDEKLFF. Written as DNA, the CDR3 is TGCAGTGCTAGAGGGGACAGGGATGAAAAACTGTTTTTT.

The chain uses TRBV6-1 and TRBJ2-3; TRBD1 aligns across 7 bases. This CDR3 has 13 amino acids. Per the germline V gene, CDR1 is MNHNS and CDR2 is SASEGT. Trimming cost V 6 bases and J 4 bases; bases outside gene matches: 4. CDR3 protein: CASSGTGADTQYF. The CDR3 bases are TGTGCCAGCAGCGGAACAGGGGCAGATACGCAGTATTTT.

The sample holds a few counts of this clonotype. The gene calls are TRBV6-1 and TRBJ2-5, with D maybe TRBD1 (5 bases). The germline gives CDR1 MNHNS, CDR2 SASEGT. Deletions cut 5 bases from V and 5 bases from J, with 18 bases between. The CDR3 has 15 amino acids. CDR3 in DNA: TGTGCCAGCAGTATGGGTTGGGGCAGACGGGAGACCCAGTACTTC. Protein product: CASSMGWGRRETQYF.

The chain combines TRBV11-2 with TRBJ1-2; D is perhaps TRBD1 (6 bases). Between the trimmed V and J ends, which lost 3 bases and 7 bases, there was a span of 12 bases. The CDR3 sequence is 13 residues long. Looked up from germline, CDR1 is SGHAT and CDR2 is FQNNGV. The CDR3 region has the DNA TGTGCCAGCAGCTTGGGGGGGGCCAGTGGCTACACCTTC. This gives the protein CASSLGGASGYTF. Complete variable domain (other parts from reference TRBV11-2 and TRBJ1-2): EAGVAQSPRYKIIEKRQSVAFWCNPISGHATLYWYQQILGQGPKLLIQFQNNGVVDDSQLPKDRFSAERLKGVDSTLKIQPAKLEDSAVYLCASSLGGASGYTFGSGTRLTVV.

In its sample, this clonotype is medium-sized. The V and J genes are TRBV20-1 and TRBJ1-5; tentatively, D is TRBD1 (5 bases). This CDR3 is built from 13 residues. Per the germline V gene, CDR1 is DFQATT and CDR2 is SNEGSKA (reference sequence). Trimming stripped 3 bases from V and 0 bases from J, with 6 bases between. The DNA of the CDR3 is TGCAGTGCTAGTCAGGGTAGCAATCAGCCCCAGCATTTT. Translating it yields CSASQGSNQPQHF.

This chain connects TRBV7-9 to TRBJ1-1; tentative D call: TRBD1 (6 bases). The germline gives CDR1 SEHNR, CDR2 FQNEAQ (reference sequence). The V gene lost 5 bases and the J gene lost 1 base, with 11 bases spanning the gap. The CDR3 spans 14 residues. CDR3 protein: CASSNRVSNTEAFF. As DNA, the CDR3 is TGTGCCAGCAGCAACAGGGTTTCGAACACTGAAGCTTTCTTT.

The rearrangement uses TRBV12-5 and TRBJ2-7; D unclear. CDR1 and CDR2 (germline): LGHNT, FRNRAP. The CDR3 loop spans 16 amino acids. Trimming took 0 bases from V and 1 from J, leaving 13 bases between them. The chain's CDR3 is CASGLVLAPPSYEQYF. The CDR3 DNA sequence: TGTGCTAGTGGTTTGGTACTTGCGCCTCCGTCCTACGAGCAGTACTTC. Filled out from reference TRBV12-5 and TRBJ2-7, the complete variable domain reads DARVTQTPRHKVTEMGQEVTMRCQPILGHNTVFWYRQTMMQGLELLAYFRNRAPLDDSGMPKDRFSAEMPDATLATLKIQPSEPRDSAVYFCASGLVLAPPSYEQYFGPGTRLTVT.